This entry concerns a single T cell receptor (beta chain). Each CDR3 protein is one row after TCRdb ran MiXCR on the PCR reads. The sample lists around 11,000 distinct CDR3 sequences; under 35% were seen once. This specimen belongs to a study of immune characterization of retroperitoneal liposarcoma. V was pared by 0 bases and J by 13 bases, with 8 bases of the junction left unmatched. The CDR3 totals 15 residues. The germline V gene has CDR1 MGHRA and CDR2 YSYEKL. The sequenced sample consisted of tumor tissue. V is TRBV4-1 and J is TRBJ2-1, with 11 bases fitting TRBD2. This sequence was found in a male donor with retroperitoneal liposarcoma. The CDR3: CASSQDASSGGTQFF. CDR3 sequence (DNA): TGCGCCAGCAGCCAAGATGCTTCTAGCGGGGGGACCCAGTTCTTC.